These T cell receptor beta chains were read from a single sample in a study of CD8+CD57+ T cells in acquired aplastic anemia. TCRdb analysed the reads with MiXCR anew, one entry per CDR3 protein. The table has about 160,000 distinct CDR3 sequences, 47% seen once. Source material: sorted CD4+, CD8+, or CD8+CD57+ T cells (not recorded which) from PBMCs. Receptors were obtained from a human donor with aplastic anemia. CDR3s include the opening cysteine and the closing phenylalanine or tryptophan. The D gene is left open where the match is weak. Only some rows state a clone size, as once, few, many or a class for expanded clones.

J,D,V,size,CDR3,DNA
TRBJ2-1,TRBD1,TRBV11-3,many,CASSLLGGQGAYEQFF,TGTGCCAGCAGCTTATTAGGAGGACAGGGGGCTTATGAGCAGTTCTTC
TRBJ2-3,NA,TRBV7-3,NA,CASSLVYPSADTQYF,TGTGCCAGCAGCTTGGTTTACCCCAGCGCAGATACGCAGTATTTT
TRBJ2-7,NA,TRBV15,NA,CATSRDMGTAYEQYF,TGTGCCACCAGCAGAGATATGGGGACGGCCTACGAGCAGTACTTC
TRBJ2-7,NA,TRBV19,many,CASSSPGHTYEQYF,TGTGCCAGTAGTTCGCCGGGACATACCTACGAGCAGTACTTC
TRBJ2-7,TRBD1,TRBV15,NA,CATSRDRDRYEQYF,TGTGCCACCAGCAGAGATCGGGACAGGTACGAGCAGTACTTC
TRBJ2-5,TRBD1,TRBV9,NA,CASSVAGGEGGPQETQYF,TGTGCCAGCAGCGTAGCAGGGGGAGAGGGTGGCCCCCAGGAGACCCAGTACTTC
TRBJ1-3,NA,TRBV19,many,CASIGGRTNSGNTIYF,TGTGCCAGTATCGGCGGCCGGACCAACTCTGGAAACACCATATATTTT
TRBJ2-1,NA,TRBV25-1,NA,CASSARDQGNEQFF,TGTGCCAGCAGTGCTAGAGATCAGGGGAATGAGCAGTTCTTC
TRBJ1-1,NA,TRBV5-1,NA,CASTRGERTEAFF,TGCGCCAGCACGCGGGGAGAGAGGACTGAAGCTTTCTTT
TRBJ1-2,NA,TRBV25-1,NA,CASSESQGAGYTF,TGTGCCAGCAGTGAATCCCAGGGTGCCGGCTACACCTTC
TRBJ2-2,TRBD2,TRBV10-3,many,CAIRLAGITGELFF,TGTGCCATCAGACTAGCGGGGATCACCGGGGAGCTGTTTTTT
TRBJ2-1,NA,TRBV24-1,few,CATSDPWGVQFF,TGTGCCACCAGTGACCCCTGGGGGGTGCAGTTCTTC
TRBJ2-2,TRBD1,TRBV18,NA,CASSPQGQGDTGELFF,TGTGCCAGCTCACCACAAGGACAGGGGGACACCGGGGAGCTGTTTTTT
TRBJ2-1,TRBD1,TRBV6-4,many,CASSEQGAGEQFF,TGTGCCAGCAGTGAACAGGGGGCAGGGGAGCAGTTCTTT
TRBJ1-1,NA,TRBV18,NA,CASSPLPGASEAFF,TGTGCCAGCTCACCCCTCCCCGGGGCATCTGAAGCTTTCTTT
TRBJ2-7,NA,TRBV10-3,NA,CAIRGGAGLHEQYF,TGTGCCATCAGAGGAGGGGCAGGGCTCCACGAGCAGTACTTC
TRBJ1-1,NA,TRBV20-1,NA,CSAISRNAIEAFF,TGCAGTGCTATAAGCCGGAATGCGATTGAAGCTTTCTTT